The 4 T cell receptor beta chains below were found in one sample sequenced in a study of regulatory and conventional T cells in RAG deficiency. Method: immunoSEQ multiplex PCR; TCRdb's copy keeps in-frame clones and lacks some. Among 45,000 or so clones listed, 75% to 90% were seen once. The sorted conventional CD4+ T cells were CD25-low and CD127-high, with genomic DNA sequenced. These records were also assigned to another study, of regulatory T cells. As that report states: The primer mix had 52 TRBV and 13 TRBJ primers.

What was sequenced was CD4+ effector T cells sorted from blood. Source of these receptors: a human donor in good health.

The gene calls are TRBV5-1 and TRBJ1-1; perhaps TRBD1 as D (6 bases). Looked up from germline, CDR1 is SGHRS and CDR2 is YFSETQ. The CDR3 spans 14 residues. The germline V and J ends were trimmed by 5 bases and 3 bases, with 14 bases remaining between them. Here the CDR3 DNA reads TGCGCCAGCAGTTTCCAGGGGAGGGACACTGAAGCTTTCTTT. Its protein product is CASSFQGRDTEAFF.

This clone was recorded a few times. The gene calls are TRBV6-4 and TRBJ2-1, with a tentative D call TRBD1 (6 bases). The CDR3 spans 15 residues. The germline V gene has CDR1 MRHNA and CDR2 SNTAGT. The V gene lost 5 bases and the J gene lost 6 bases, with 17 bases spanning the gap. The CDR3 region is CASSPQGLGGNEQFF. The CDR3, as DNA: TGTGCCAGCAGTCCCCAGGGGCTCGGCGGCAATGAGCAGTTCTTC.

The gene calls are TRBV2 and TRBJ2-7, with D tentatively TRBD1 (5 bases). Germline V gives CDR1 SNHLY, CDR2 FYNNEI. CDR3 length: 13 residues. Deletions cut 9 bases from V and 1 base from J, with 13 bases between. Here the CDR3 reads CASSLGPSYEQYF. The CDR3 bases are TGTGCCAGTAGTTTGGGGCCTTCCTACGAGCAGTACTTC.

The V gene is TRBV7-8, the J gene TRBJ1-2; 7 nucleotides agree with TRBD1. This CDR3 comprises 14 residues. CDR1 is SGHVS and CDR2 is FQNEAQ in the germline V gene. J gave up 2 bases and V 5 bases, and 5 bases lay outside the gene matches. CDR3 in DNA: TGTGCCAGCAGCCTTGGGACAGCCAACTATGGCTACACCTTC. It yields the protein CASSLGTANYGYTF.